The 8 T cell receptor beta chains in this list originate from one sample, sequenced in a study of tumor-infiltrating lymphocytes in glioblastoma multiforme. TCR beta libraries were built from RNA through three nested multiplex PCR rounds using modified ARM-PCR. TCRdb reprocessed the multiplex PCR reads via MiXCR and lists one record per CDR3 protein. The sample records 13,000 or so distinct CDR3 sequences, under 70% being singletons. Sequencing was carried out using brain tumor tissue. The receptors derive from a male donor with glioblastoma.

This clonotype was counted a few times. The DNA for the CDR3 is TGTGCCAGTAGTAGCCCAAGAAACACTGAAGCTTTCTTT. Protein product: CASSSPRNTEAFF. V and J are TRBV19 and TRBJ1-1; no reliable D call. V was pared by 4 bases and J by 2 bases, with 8 bases between. The CDR3 loop spans 13 amino acids. Germline V gives CDR1 LNHDA, CDR2 SQIVND (reference sequence).

A single count supports this clonotype. One junction end does not reproduce the germline sequence, and a read error may be involved. This chain connects TRBV5-1 to TRBJ2-7; D gene ambiguous. The CDR3 runs 14 residues. Per germline, CDR1 SGHRS and CDR2 YFSETQ. The CDR3 here is CASSLVAPTYEQYF. The CDR3 DNA reads TGCGCCAGCAGCTTAGTGGCCCCCACCTACGAGCAGTATTTC.

This clonotype was seen only a few times. This may arise from a read error, as a much more abundant clone is one base away. This rearrangement joins TRBV7-9 to TRBJ2-3; D is unclear. V lost 4 bases and J lost 3, with 11 bases in between. This CDR3 region has 14 residues. Looked up from germline, CDR1 is SEHNR and CDR2 is FQNEAQ (reference sequence). The CDR3 reads CASSSTSPTDTQYF. The CDR3 region has the DNA TGTGCCAGCAGCTCAACGTCTCCTACAGATACGCAGTATTTT.

Remarks on this clonotype: A read error may be the cause here, since a much bigger clone is one base away. This chain connects TRBV11-2 to TRBJ2-2, with D perhaps matching TRBD1 (6 bases). Trimming removed 5 bases from V and 0 bases from J, with 13 bases in between. The CDR3 has 16 amino acids. Germline CDR1 reads SGHAT; CDR2 reads FQNNGV. The CDR3 coding sequence is TGTGCCAGCAGCCCCGGGACATTCACGAACACCGGGGAGCTGTTTTTT. This translates into CASSPGTFTNTGELFF. Full variable domain (missing parts from reference TRBV11-2 and TRBJ2-2): EAGVAQSPRYKIIEKRQSVAFWCNPISGHATLYWYQQILGQGPKLLIQFQNNGVVDDSQLPKDRFSAERLKGVDSTLKIQPAKLEDSAVYLCASSPGTFTNTGELFFGEGSRLTVL.

This clonotype was picked up many times. The chain carries TRBV7-8 and TRBJ1-5; D may be TRBD1 (5 bases). With 1 base removed from V and 0 bases from J, the gap between germline ends came to 19 bases. Per the germline V gene, CDR1 is SGHVS and CDR2 is FQNEAQ. The CDR3 sequence is 19 residues long. The CDR3 protein is CASSLGGPGRIYSNQPQHF. In DNA, the CDR3 is TGTGCCAGCAGCTTAGGAGGGCCAGGGAGGATTTATAGCAATCAGCCCCAGCATTTT. Supplemented by reference TRBV7-8 and TRBJ1-5, the full variable domain reads GAGVSQSPRYKVAKRGQDVALRCDPISGHVSLFWYQQALGQGPEFLTYFQNEAQLDKSGLPSDRFFAERPEGSVSTLKIQRTQQEDSAVYLCASSLGGPGRIYSNQPQHFGDGTRLSIL.

The chain recombines TRBV7-8 with TRBJ1-5; D remains ambiguous. The CDR3 consists of 19 residues. V gave up 1 base and J gave up 3 bases, with 22 bases separating them. Per germline, CDR1 SGHVS and CDR2 FQNEAQ. The CDR3 spells CASSLGGLGRIYNNQPQHF. Written as DNA, the CDR3 is TGTGCCAGCAGCTTAGGAGGGCTAGGGAGGATTTATAACAATCAGCCCCAGCATTTT. Looking up the rest from reference TRBV7-8 and TRBJ1-5 gives the full variable domain: GAGVSQSPRYKVAKRGQDVALRCDPISGHVSLFWYQQALGQGPEFLTYFQNEAQLDKSGLPSDRFFAERPEGSVSTLKIQRTQQEDSAVYLCASSLGGLGRIYNNQPQHFGDGTRLSIL.

To note about this clonotype: Compared with germline, one end of the junction differs, possibly owing to a read error. The chain employs TRBV4-1 and TRBJ1-4, with D hard to call. CDR1 and CDR2 (germline): MGHRA, YSYEKL. CDR3 length: 18 residues. The CDR3 DNA follows: TGTGCCAGCAGCCAAGATTCGTTCTTAACAACCGTTAATGAAAAACTGTTTTTT. The encoded protein is CASSQDSFLTTVNEKLFF.

With regard to this clonotype: The conserved final phenylalanine or tryptophan is absent from the CDR3, which likely points to a read error. V usage is TRBV29-1 and J usage is TRBJ1-1; D uncertain. CDR1 is SQVTM and CDR2 is ANQGSEA in the germline V gene. The CDR3 covers 13 residues. The CDR3 coding sequence is TGCAGCGTTGGTAGTCCAGAGAACGCTGAAGCTTTCATT. Its protein is CSVGSPENAEAFI.